The present T cell receptor beta chain was sequenced within a study of post-analysis software for immune sequencing data. Study observations and caveats: Patients showed TRBV5-6, TRBV5-1 and TRBV20-1 among four to six TRBV segments more frequent than in controls.

CDR3 length equals 16 residues. The germline V gene has CDR1 MNHNS and CDR2 SASEGT. V lost 4 bases, J lost 4 bases, and 9 bases stayed unmatched. This clonotype was detected a few times. Its specificity is not known. Sequencing libraries made from TCR beta cDNA carried unique molecular identifiers. TCRdb reprocessed the PCR reads via MiXCR and lists one record per CDR3 protein. The data hold about 760,000 distinct CDR3 sequences, with roughly 30% observed a single time. The source of this sequence is a girl aged 10 to 17 with multiple sclerosis. The chain recombines TRBV6-1 with TRBJ2-2; 7 nucleotides agree with TRBD1. Sequencing was carried out using blood. CDR3 protein: CASSGGPKGATGELFF. As DNA, the CDR3 is TGTGCCAGCAGTGGGGGACCAAAGGGGGCCACCGGGGAGCTGTTTTTT.